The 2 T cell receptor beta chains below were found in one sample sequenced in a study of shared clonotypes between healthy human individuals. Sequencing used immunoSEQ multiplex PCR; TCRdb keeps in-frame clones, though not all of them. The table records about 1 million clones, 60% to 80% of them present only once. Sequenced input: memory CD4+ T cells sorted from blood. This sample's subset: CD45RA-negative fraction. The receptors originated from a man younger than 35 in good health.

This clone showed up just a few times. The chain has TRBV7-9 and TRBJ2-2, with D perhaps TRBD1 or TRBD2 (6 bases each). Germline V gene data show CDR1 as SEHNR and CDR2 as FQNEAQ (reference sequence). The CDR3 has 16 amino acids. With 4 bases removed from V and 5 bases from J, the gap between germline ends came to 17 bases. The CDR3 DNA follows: TGTGCCAGCAGCTCATCCGGGGGCTCGGTTACCGGGGAGCTGTTTTTT. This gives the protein CASSSSGGSVTGELFF.

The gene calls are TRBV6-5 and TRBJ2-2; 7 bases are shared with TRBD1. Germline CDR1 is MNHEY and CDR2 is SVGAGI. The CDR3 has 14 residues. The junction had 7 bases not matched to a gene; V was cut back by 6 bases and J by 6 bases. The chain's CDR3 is CASRRQGTAGELFF. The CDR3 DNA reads TGTGCCAGCAGACGACAGGGTACGGCCGGGGAGCTGTTTTTT.